This T cell receptor beta chain was captured in a study of cytotoxic CD8 clonotypes in ibrutinib-treated CLL. The study's findings and limits: Samples from sustained-remission and progressing patients were taken at different times. Under treatment, the uncommon public clonotypes either contracted or remained stable.

The targeted sequencing depth was 1 in 200,000 to 1 in 1 million T cells. The assay was immunoSEQ multiplex PCR, and TCRdb's table has in-frame clones only and misses some. The sample comprises 150,000 to 200,000 clones, over 55% of which are singletons, and roughly 13% rests with the top ten. CDR1 is SNHLY, CDR2 FYNNEI, per germline. This CDR3 has 14 residues. V dropped 4 bases and J dropped 2; count of bases not matched to a gene: 4. On this clone itself: The antigen is unknown.

The receptor's source is a human donor with chronic lymphocytic leukemia. This sample comprised PBMCs, obtained after 24 months of ibrutinib treatment. V usage is TRBV2 and J usage is TRBJ2-7; TRBD2 matches at 8 bases. The CDR3 DNA reads TGTGCCAGCAGTGTACGGGAGGGGACCTACGAGCAGTACTTC. Amino acids: CASSVREGTYEQYF. Together with reference TRBV2 and TRBJ2-7, the CDR3 gives the full variable domain: EPEVTQTPSHQVTQMGQEVILRCVPISNHLYFYWYRQILGQKVEFLVSFYNNEISEKSEIFDDQFSVERPDGSNFTLKIRSTKLEDSAMYFCASSVREGTYEQYFGPGTRLTVT.